The 15 T cell receptor beta chains below come from one sample, sequenced in a study of metastatic and nonmetastatic thyroid tumors. TCRdb reprocessed the PCR reads using MiXCR. The table has 30,000 to 45,000 clones, less than 30% seen once. Among the patients, none had received any treatment before thyroid surgery. Material: blood. These receptors were taken from a male donor with papillary thyroid cancer or a benign thyroid nodule (not recorded which). Some clones in this sample may be carry-over from other donors' samples.

The V gene is TRBV19, the J gene TRBJ1-5; D is undetermined. This CDR3 is built from 14 residues. Germline loops: CDR1 LNHDA, CDR2 SQIVND (reference sequence). The ends were cut back, 7 bases at V and 0 bases at J, with 10 bases in the middle. The CDR3 region has the DNA TGTGCCAGTACCCCCCGGAATAGCAATCAGCCCCAGCATTTT. Residues: CASTPRNSNQPQHF.

This clone was detected a few times. This sequence joins TRBV6-2 or TRBV6-3 and TRBJ1-1; tentative D call: TRBD1 (5 bases). The V end lost 2 bases, the J end lost 4 bases, and 20 bases lay between the germline ends. Germline CDR1 MNHEY, CDR2 SVGEGT. The CDR3 covers 17 residues. CDR3 sequence: CASSYLPWGAGATEAFF. CDR3 sequence (DNA): TGTGCCAGCAGTTACCTTCCCTGGGGCGCGGGTGCCACTGAAGCTTTCTTT.

This clone was recorded many times. V gene TRBV28 combines with J gene TRBJ2-2; no definite D call. Germline V CDR1 and CDR2: MDHEN, SYDVKM. The CDR3 is 13 amino acids. With 3 bases removed from V and 4 bases from J, the gap between germline ends came to 6 bases. The CDR3 is CASSFSGTGELFF. CDR3 bases: TGTGCCAGCAGTTTTTCGGGCACCGGGGAGCTGTTTTTT.

CDR3 nucleotide sequence: TGCAGTGCTGAACGAGACAGGGGTGAAAACACCATATATTTT. The encoded protein is CSAERDRGENTIYF. The chain joins TRBV20-1 to TRBJ1-3; 8 nucleotides line up with TRBD1. V lost 5 bases, J lost 6 bases, and 9 bases stayed unmatched. Germline assignment: CDR1 DFQATT and CDR2 SNEGSKA (reference sequence). The CDR3 sequence is 14 residues long.

The chain combines TRBV11-2 with TRBJ2-1; D ambiguous. This CDR3 spans 12 amino acids. The ends were cut back, 0 bases at V and 6 bases at J, with 3 bases in the middle. Looked up from germline, CDR1 is SGHAT and CDR2 is FQNNGV. The CDR3 sequence: CASSLDSNEQFF. The CDR3 coding sequence is TGTGCCAGCAGCTTAGACAGCAATGAGCAGTTCTTC. The full variable domain, with the rest looked up from reference TRBV11-2 and TRBJ2-1, is EAGVAQSPRYKIIEKRQSVAFWCNPISGHATLYWYQQILGQGPKLLIQFQNNGVVDDSQLPKDRFSAERLKGVDSTLKIQPAKLEDSAVYLCASSLDSNEQFFGPGTRLTVL.

This clone came up many times. The chain links TRBV18 to TRBJ1-5; TRBD1 aligns across 11 bases. The CDR3 spans 17 residues. The V gene end was trimmed by 3 bases and the J gene end by 2 bases; junction bases not matched to a gene: 6. Germline lookup yields CDR1 KGHSH and CDR2 LQKENI. The CDR3: CASSPGQGAFGNQPQHF. CDR3 sequence (DNA): TGTGCCAGCTCACCTGGACAGGGGGCTTTCGGCAATCAGCCCCAGCATTTT.

At least ten counts were recorded for this clone. V gene TRBV6-1 combines with J gene TRBJ1-5; D is perhaps TRBD1 (5 bases). There are 14 residues in the CDR3. Germline-derived CDR1 and CDR2 are MNHNS and SASEGT. V lost 0 bases, J lost 6 bases, and 9 bases lay in between. CDR3 amino acids: CASSEATVSQPQHF. CDR3 DNA: TGTGCCAGCAGTGAAGCGACAGTGAGTCAGCCCCAGCATTTT.

In this sample, this clone is medium-sized. This chain links TRBV20-1 with TRBJ2-1; unclear D gene. The CDR3 consists of 17 residues. The V gene's germline CDR1 is DFQATT and CDR2 SNEGSKA (reference sequence). Trimming shortened V by 3 bases and J by 4 bases, and 22 bases separated the two germline ends. The CDR3: CSASQLGFSFGYNEQFF. Here the CDR3 DNA reads TGCAGTGCTAGTCAGCTCGGATTCTCCTTCGGGTACAATGAGCAGTTCTTC.

The V and J genes are TRBV2 and TRBJ2-7; D perhaps matches TRBD2 (5 bases). V lost 4 bases, J lost 2 bases, and 9 bases lay in between. Germline-derived CDR1 and CDR2 are SNHLY and FYNNEI. There are 13 residues in the CDR3. CDR3 amino acids: CASSGRATYEQYF. The DNA of the CDR3 is TGTGCCAGCAGTGGGCGGGCTACCTACGAGCAGTACTTC. Full variable domain (rest looked up from reference TRBV2 and TRBJ2-7): EPEVTQTPSHQVTQMGQEVILRCVPISNHLYFYWYRQILGQKVEFLVSFYNNEISEKSEIFDDQFSVERPDGSNFTLKIRSTKLEDSAMYFCASSGRATYEQYFGPGTRLTVT.

The table lists this clone with many counts. Given a much more abundant clone one base away, this may be a read error. This chain uses TRBV2 with TRBJ2-1; 7 bases are a match to TRBD2. Trimming at V came to 4 bases and at J to 3 bases, leaving 6 bases not matched to a gene. This CDR3 region has 15 residues. Germline values: CDR1 SNHLY, CDR2 FYNNEI. As DNA, the CDR3 is TGTGCCAGCAGTGGGGAGGGAAGGGGCTACAATGAGCAGTTCTTC. Translation: CASSGEGRGYNEQFF. The full variable domain, completed using reference TRBV2 and TRBJ2-1, is EPEVTQTPSHQVTQMGQEVILRCVPISNHLYFYWYRQILGQKVEFLVSFYNNEISEKSEIFDDQFSVERPDGSNFTLKIRSTKLEDSAMYFCASSGEGRGYNEQFFGPGTRLTVL.

The chain has TRBV25-1 and TRBJ1-1, with 8 nucleotides matching TRBD1. The CDR3 runs 14 residues. Looked up from germline, CDR1 is MGHDK and CDR2 is SYGVNS. J lost 2 bases, V lost 7 bases, and 6 bases had no gene match. The CDR3 nucleotides read TGTGCCAGCATCCCGGACAGGGACAACACTGAAGCTTTCTTT. This encodes CASIPDRDNTEAFF.

This clone was seen many times. This chain uses TRBV7-9 with TRBJ2-1; perhaps TRBD1 as D (5 bases). V was shortened by 5 bases and J by 6 bases, with 20 bases between the two germline ends. Germline values: CDR1 SEHNR, CDR2 FQNEAQ (reference sequence). The CDR3 has 16 residues. Here the CDR3 reads CASSRFPRQTSNEQFF. The CDR3 DNA reads TGTGCCAGCAGCCGATTTCCGAGACAGACCTCCAATGAGCAGTTCTTC.

There are a few counts of this clone. The rearrangement uses TRBV6-4 and TRBJ2-7; TRBD2 might be the D (5 bases). Trimming removed 4 bases at V and 6 bases at J, with 13 bases between. In germline, CDR1 is MRHNA, CDR2 SNTAGT. CDR3 length: 13 amino acids. The CDR3 loop reads CASSAEVRGEQYF. CDR3 bases: TGTGCCAGCAGTGCGGAGGTTCGGGGCGAGCAGTACTTC.

The chain uses TRBV5-5 and TRBJ1-6; D is unresolved. The germline CDR1 and CDR2 sequences are SGHKS and YYEKEE (reference sequence). V gave up 1 base and J gave up 10 bases, with 6 bases separating them. The CDR3 is 12 amino acids. CDR3 nucleotide sequence: TGTGCCAGCAGCTTGTTGTCCTCACCCCTCCACTTT. Residues: CASSLLSSPLHF.

This clone was observed at least ten times. The chain links TRBV7-9 to TRBJ2-1; D might be TRBD2 (5 bases). Per germline, CDR1 SEHNR and CDR2 FQNEAQ (reference sequence). The CDR3 is 15 residues long. Trimming removed 6 bases at V and 0 bases at J, with 12 bases between. CDR3 amino acids: CASSSGLRSYNEQFF. Here the CDR3 DNA reads TGTGCCAGCAGTTCCGGACTGCGCTCCTACAATGAGCAGTTCTTC.